This record covers a single TCR beta chain. The antigen is undetermined. Germline V gene data show CDR1 as GTSNPN and CDR2 as SVGIG (reference sequence). This CDR3 is built from 14 residues. V trimming: 4 bases; J trimming: 4 bases; junction bases outside the gene matches: 7. Relapses following autologous stem cell transplantation were seen in all patients, with brentuximab vedotin exposure varying. These data belong to a study of PD-1 blockade in classical Hodgkin lymphoma. Regarding the study as a whole: CD4+ TCR diversity, unlike CD8+, climbed significantly by C4D1.

Clones were sequenced by immunoSEQ multiplex PCR, and TCRdb holds only the in-frame ones, with some missing. The repertoire consists of 95,000 to 100,000 clones, with 75% to 90% occurring once and the leading ten covering about 7.1%. The specimen comprised peripheral blood mononuclear cells (PBMCs), sampled before the second cycle of nivolumab. This sequence was found in a human donor with classical Hodgkin lymphoma. This chain uses TRBV30 with TRBJ1-1; 9 bases agree with TRBD1. The CDR3 here is CAWNPGQGGTEAFF. DNA of the CDR3: TGTGCCTGGAACCCGGGACAGGGAGGCACTGAAGCTTTCTTT.